This entry features one TCR beta chain sequence. Antigen specificity is unknown. CDR1 is KGHSH, CDR2 LQKENI, per germline. The V end was cut by 2 bases, the J end by 4 bases, with 14 bases between. The CDR3 sequence is 15 residues long. Assay used: immunoSEQ multiplex PCR; TCRdb lists only in-frame clones, some missing. The table has tens of thousands of clones, under 90% seen once. The sample is drawn from a study of a mutant IDH1 vaccine in newly diagnosed glioma. Study-level background: Standard pretreatment was either radiotherapy, temozolomide, or, for most, radiochemotherapy with temozolomide.

As for time point: week 35, safety follow-up. It was 300 ug of mutant IDH1 20-mer peptide that made up each vaccine dose, given with topical imiquimod. Study conclusions and caveats: It was about 95% of patients that developed vaccine-induced immune responses. Apparently, pseudoprogression bore no relation to changes among the top peripheral T cell clonotypes.

The receptor was derived from a woman in her 40s with glioma. Some clones in this sample may be carry-over from other donors' samples. The chain uses TRBV18 and TRBJ1-2; D not certain. This sample comprised PBMCs, obtained from a glioma patient whose treatment included an IDH1 peptide vaccine. Here the CDR3 reads CASSPSGSKLYGYTF. The DNA for the CDR3 is TGTGCCAGCTCACCATCCGGGAGCAAACTCTATGGCTACACCTTC.